These 22 T cell receptor beta chains came from one sample sequenced in a study of neoadjuvant anti-PD-1 for oral cavity cancer. The protocol was immunoSEQ multiplex PCR, while the TCRdb copy is restricted to in-frame clones and leaves out a portion. The repertoire holds around 10,000 clones, with under 75% as singletons. Time point here: after neoadjuvant nivolumab, at surgical resection. The material was tumor tissue, obtained after nivolumab (anti-PD-1) treatment. These receptors were taken from a person aged 35 to 85 with oral cavity squamous cell carcinoma.

This sequence joins TRBV9 and TRBJ1-5, with D unclear. Germline assignment: CDR1 SGDLS and CDR2 YYNGEE. V lost 0 bases, J lost 5 bases, and 6 bases lay in between. CDR3 length equals 13 residues. The CDR3 nucleotides read TGTGCCAGCAGCGTAGATATTGATCAGCCCCAGCATTTT. Translated: CASSVDIDQPQHF.

The rearrangement joins TRBV6-5 to TRBJ1-5; TRBD1 aligns across 8 bases. Germline-derived CDR1 and CDR2 are MNHEY and SVGAGI. After removal of 5 bases from V and 6 bases from J, the junction contained 9 bases not matched to a gene. The CDR3 sequence is 15 residues long. This CDR3 is CASSRGTGRGQPQHF. CDR3 DNA: TGTGCCAGCAGTCGCGGGACAGGCCGGGGTCAGCCCCAGCATTTT.

This clone was seen a handful of times. The V gene is TRBV21-1, the J gene TRBJ2-7. TRBV21-1 is a listed pseudogene. The CDR3 covers 16 residues. The CDR3 coding sequence is TGTGCCAGCAGCAAATTTGGGCCAAGGGACGTCTACGAGCAGTACTTC. Its protein product is CASSKFGPRDVYEQYF.

Of note for this clone: One junction end disagrees with the germline gene, perhaps due to a read error. The chain joins TRBV7-3 to TRBJ2-2, with 12 bases identical to TRBD1. Germline values: CDR1 SGHTA, CDR2 FQGTGA. CDR3 length: 17 amino acids. CDR3 amino acids: CASSQKQGQGATGELFF. CDR3 nucleotide sequence: TGCGCCAGCAGCCAAAAACAGGGACAGGGGGCGACCGGGGAGCTGTTTTTT.

This rearrangement joins TRBV6-4 to TRBJ2-3, with 15 bases matching TRBD2. After removal of 5 bases from V and 3 bases from J, the junction contained 9 bases not matched to a gene. The CDR3 length is 18 residues. The V gene's germline CDR1 is MRHNA and CDR2 SNTAGT. CDR3 sequence (DNA): TGTGCCAGCAGTCCAATCGGGACTAGCGGGAGGACGACAGATACGCAGTATTTT. Its translation is CASSPIGTSGRTTDTQYF.

This sequence joins TRBV5-1 and TRBJ2-3; a possible D gene is TRBD1 (5 bases). The V end was cut by 2 bases, the J end by 0 bases, with 10 bases between. This CDR3 is built from 15 residues. Germline-derived CDR1 and CDR2 are SGHRS and YFSETQ. Here the CDR3 reads CASSFVGHSTDTQYF. CDR3 nucleotides: TGCGCCAGCAGCTTCGTGGGGCATAGCACAGATACGCAGTATTTT.

V and J are TRBV4-2 and TRBJ2-7; maybe TRBD2 (5 bases). The V gene's germline CDR1 is LGHNA and CDR2 YNFKEQ. CDR3 size: 15 residues. V shed 0 bases and J shed 6 bases, with 15 bases lying between them. The CDR3 DNA is TGTGCCAGCAGCCAAGATATGGCGGAGGCCTTCGAGCAGTACTTC. Its protein is CASSQDMAEAFEQYF.

J is TRBJ1-1 and V is TRBV11-2, with a weak D call TRBD1 (6 bases). Germline loops: CDR1 SGHAT, CDR2 FQNNGV. CDR3 length: 18 amino acids. Trimming shortened V by 1 base and J by 0 bases, and 18 bases separated the two germline ends. For the CDR3, the DNA is TGTGCCAGCAGCTTAGCGTGGGGCAGGAGGGGGATGAACACTGAAGCTTTCTTT. This sequence encodes CASSLAWGRRGMNTEAFF.

This chain uses TRBV28 with TRBJ1-2; TRBD1 matches 7 bases. CDR1 is MDHEN, CDR2 SYDVKM, per germline. Trimming took 6 bases from V and 1 from J; bases not matched to a gene: 5. The CDR3 has 14 residues. Here the CDR3 DNA reads TGTGCCAGCAGCGAACAGGGGCTTAACTATGGCTACACCTTC. Translated: CASSEQGLNYGYTF.

The rearrangement uses TRBV10-2 and TRBJ1-2; 7 bases are a match to TRBD1. Germline V gene sequence: CDR1 WSHSY, CDR2 SAAADI. The CDR3 covers 14 residues. V trimming: 3 bases; J trimming: 3 bases; junction bases outside the gene matches: 4. CDR3 in amino acids: CASSEGGQYYGYTF. The CDR3 DNA follows: TGCGCCAGCAGTGAAGGGGGACAGTACTATGGCTACACCTTC.

This clone was observed a few times. The chain has TRBV7-8 and TRBJ1-1, with TRBD1 as a possible D gene (5 bases). V was clipped by 0 bases and J by 7 bases, with 6 bases between them. The CDR3 length is 12 residues. Germline V gives CDR1 SGHVS, CDR2 FQNEAQ. This CDR3 reads CASSLAGGEAFF. Here the CDR3 DNA reads TGTGCCAGCAGCTTAGCGGGGGGTGAAGCTTTCTTT.

V is TRBV5-5 and J is TRBJ1-1, with unresolved D. This CDR3 region has 15 residues. The V gene's germline CDR1 is SGHKS and CDR2 YYEKEE (reference sequence). V was pared by 0 bases and J by 1 base, with 10 bases between. The CDR3 loop reads CASSLALLENTEAFF. The CDR3 nucleotides are TGTGCCAGCAGCTTGGCTTTGCTGGAGAACACTGAAGCTTTCTTT.

The V call is TRBV11-1, the J call TRBJ1-1, with D possibly TRBD1 on 5 matching bases. Germline loops: CDR1 SGHAT, CDR2 FQDESV (reference sequence). The ends were cut back, 0 bases at V and 3 bases at J, with 8 bases in the middle. This CDR3 comprises 14 residues. The CDR3 coding sequence is TGTGCCAGCAGCTTAGCGGGGGACCACACTGAAGCTTTCTTT. Translated: CASSLAGDHTEAFF.

In its sample, this clone was seen once. The J gene is TRBJ2-5, the V gene TRBV5-1, with D perhaps TRBD1 (5 bases). V dropped 6 bases and J dropped 4 bases, with 13 bases sitting between them. The germline gives CDR1 SGHRS, CDR2 YFSETQ. The CDR3 has 13 amino acids. The CDR3 DNA is TGCGCCAGCAACCCCCCTAGGGGAGAGACCCAGTACTTC. Its protein product is CASNPPRGETQYF.

This sequence joins TRBV29-1 and TRBJ1-5; D may be TRBD1 (5 bases). CDR3 length equals 13 residues. Germline V lookup: CDR1 SQVTM, CDR2 ANQGSEA. Trimming removed 7 bases from V and 0 bases from J, with 10 bases in between. The CDR3 spells CSAQVNSNQPQHF. CDR3 nucleotide sequence: TGCAGCGCACAGGTTAATAGCAATCAGCCCCAGCATTTT.

This chain uses TRBV19 with TRBJ2-2; no definite D call. Germline lookup yields CDR1 LNHDA and CDR2 SQIVND (reference sequence). This CDR3 has 11 amino acids. V was shortened by 7 bases and J by 2 bases, with 2 bases between the two germline ends. The CDR3 sequence is CASKNTGELFF. CDR3 coding DNA: TGTGCCAGTAAAAACACCGGGGAGCTGTTTTTT.

A few counts support this clone. This chain's CDR3 is CASSLAGQGRYNEQFF. The CDR3 DNA is TGTGCCAGCAGCTTAGCGGGACAGGGGCGATACAATGAGCAGTTCTTC. The chain links TRBV7-4 to TRBJ2-1, with 10 bases identical to TRBD1. The germline gives CDR1 SGHVT, CDR2 SQSDAQ. The V segment lost 0 bases and the J segment 4 bases; nucleotides outside the gene matches: 3. CDR3 length: 16 residues.

J is TRBJ2-7 and V is TRBV13, with 8 bases fitting TRBD2. Trimming removed 5 bases from V and 0 bases from J; junction bases left unmatched: 15. The CDR3 is 18 amino acids. CDR1 and CDR2 (germline): PRHDT, FYEKMQ (reference sequence). CDR3 DNA sequence: TGTGCCAGCAGCCTTTTTGCGGCGGGAGGCCCTAACTCCTACGAGCAGTACTTC. This gives the protein CASSLFAAGGPNSYEQYF.

J is TRBJ2-7 and V is TRBV6-1, with 8 nucleotides matching TRBD1. The CDR3 loop spans 14 amino acids. In germline, CDR1 is MNHNS, CDR2 SASEGT. With V trimmed by 4 bases and J by 3 bases, 5 bases remained unmatched. CDR3 loop: CASSARDRSYEQYF. The CDR3 region has the DNA TGTGCCAGCAGTGCCCGGGACAGGAGCTACGAGCAGTACTTC.

V usage is TRBV7-9 and J usage is TRBJ1-1; 9 bases are a match to TRBD1. CDR3 length: 12 residues. Per the germline V gene, CDR1 is SEHNR and CDR2 is FQNEAQ (reference sequence). V shed 6 bases and J 5 bases; nucleotides not matched to a gene: 1. CDR3 loop: CASRTGGTEAFF. The CDR3 DNA reads TGTGCCAGCAGGACAGGGGGGACTGAAGCTTTCTTT.

The chain uses TRBV5-1 and TRBJ2-5; maybe TRBD2 (5 bases). CDR1 and CDR2 from the germline V gene are SGHRS and YFSETQ. Deletions cut 6 bases from V and 7 bases from J, with 19 bases between. This CDR3 has 14 residues. CDR3 residues: CASKQTTSEGTQYF. DNA for the CDR3: TGCGCCAGCAAACAAACCACCTCAGAGGGGACCCAGTACTTC.

The chain recombines TRBV5-4 with TRBJ2-5, with D tentatively TRBD1 (6 bases). The CDR3 has 16 amino acids. V dropped 0 bases and J dropped 4 bases, with 16 bases sitting between them. The V gene's germline CDR1 is SGHNT and CDR2 YYREEE (reference sequence). The CDR3 protein is CASSLGSVDSRETQYF. Here the CDR3 DNA reads TGTGCCAGCAGCTTGGGTTCGGTGGACAGCCGAGAGACCCAGTACTTC.